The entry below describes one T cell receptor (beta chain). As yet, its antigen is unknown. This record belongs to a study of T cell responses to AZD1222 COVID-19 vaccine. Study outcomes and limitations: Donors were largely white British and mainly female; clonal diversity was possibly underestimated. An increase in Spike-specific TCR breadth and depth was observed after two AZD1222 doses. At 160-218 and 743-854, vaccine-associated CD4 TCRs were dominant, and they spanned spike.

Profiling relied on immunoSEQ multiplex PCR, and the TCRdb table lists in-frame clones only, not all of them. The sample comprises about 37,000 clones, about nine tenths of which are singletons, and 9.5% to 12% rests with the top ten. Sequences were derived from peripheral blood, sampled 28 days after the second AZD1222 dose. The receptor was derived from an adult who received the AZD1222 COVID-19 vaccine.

The chain's CDR3 is CASSLRRGTQGNGYTF. The CDR3 DNA reads as TGTGCCAGCAGCTTAAGGCGGGGTACACAGGGCAATGGCTACACCTTC. The chain couples TRBV5-6 to TRBJ1-2; a weak D match, TRBD1 (6 bases). Per the germline V gene, CDR1 is SGHDT and CDR2 is YYEEEE. The V end was cut by 2 bases, the J end by 6 bases, with 20 bases between. CDR3 length: 16 residues.